Listed below are T cell receptor beta chains from one sample, sequenced in a study of T cells in Graves' hyperthyroidism and ophthalmopathy. TCRdb recomputed calls from the multiplex PCR reads with MiXCR, one row per CDR3 protein. The sample gives around 250,000 distinct CDR3 sequences, 16% of which show up once; about 29% is in the top ten. The sample taken for sequencing was blood. The receptor source for this set is a woman aged 18-29 years with Graves' ophthalmopathy. Each CDR3 is given with its conserved first and last residue. A D gene is named only where the DNA matches it firmly. Where a row states a size, it is once, few, many or the class of an expanded clone; other rows omit it.

V	D	J	size	CDR3	DNA
TRBV5-8	.	TRBJ2-3	many	CASSLPQTDTQYF	TGTGCCAGCAGCTTGCCCCAGACAGATACGCAGTATTTT
TRBV6-6	.	TRBJ1-5	.	CASSYSPGQRTDSNQPQHF	TGTGCCAGCAGTTACTCGCCTGGACAAAGGACCGATAGCAATCAGCCCCAGCATTTT
TRBV6-1	.	TRBJ2-2	few	CASRLDKLNTGELFF	TGTGCCAGCAGACTAGACAAACTGAACACCGGGGAGCTGTTTTTT
TRBV12-3/TRBV12-4	TRBD1	TRBJ1-1	many	CASWDRNTEAFF	TGTGCCAGCTGGGACAGGAACACTGAAGCTTTCTTT
TRBV30	TRBD1	TRBJ1-6	few	CARSAGLQGGSPLHF	TGTGCCCGGAGTGCAGGGTTACAGGGGGGCTCACCCCTCCACTTT
TRBV7-9	.	TRBJ1-1	many	CASRPFGAEAFF	TGTGCCAGCAGGCCCTTCGGGGCTGAAGCTTTCTTT
TRBV28	.	TRBJ1-1	many	CASCTRPGETEAFF	TGTGCCAGCTGTACACGCCCTGGAGAAACTGAAGCTTTCTTT
TRBV11-2	.	TRBJ2-7	.	CASSLGGGKGEQYF	TGTGCCAGCAGCTTAGGTGGGGGGAAGGGCGAGCAGTACTTC
TRBV20-1	.	TRBJ1-3	many	CSAQDNFGNTIYF	TGCAGTGCTCAGGACAACTTTGGAAACACCATATATTTT
TRBV28	.	TRBJ2-3	many	CASSWPTDTQYF	TGTGCCAGCAGTTGGCCCACAGATACGCAGTATTTT
TRBV27	.	TRBJ2-2	many	CASSLLRNTGELFF	TGTGCCAGCAGTTTATTGAGGAACACCGGGGAGCTGTTTTTT
TRBV4-1	.	TRBJ1-2	few	CASSPLEGGEGYGYTF	TGCGCCAGCAGCCCCCTTGAGGGGGGGGAAGGCTATGGCTACACCTTC
TRBV12-3/TRBV12-4	TRBD1	TRBJ2-7	many	CASSWTGGEYEQYF	TGTGCCAGCAGTTGGACAGGGGGCGAATACGAGCAGTACTTC
TRBV6-1	TRBD1	TRBJ1-6	many	CASSLRQGASSYNSPLHF	TGTGCCAGCAGTTTACGACAGGGGGCAAGCTCCTATAATTCACCCCTCCACTTT
TRBV20-1	TRBD1	TRBJ1-5	.	CSAYRGGPQHF	TGCAGTGCTTACAGGGGTGGGCCCCAGCATTTT
TRBV28	TRBD2	TRBJ2-7	.	CASSSLWTSGGDEQYF	TGTGCCAGCAGTTCCCTCTGGACTAGCGGGGGGGACGAGCAGTACTTC
TRBV24-1	.	TRBJ2-3	many	CATSDSRRAADTDTQYF	TGTGCCACCAGTGATTCCCGACGTGCCGCCGACACAGATACGCAGTATTTT
TRBV28	TRBD1	TRBJ2-1	many	CASSPTGQGAYNEQFF	TGTGCCAGCAGTCCAACGGGACAGGGGGCCTACAATGAGCAGTTCTTC
TRBV9	TRBD1	TRBJ1-5	many	CASSATGGNQPQHF	TGTGCCAGCAGCGCGACAGGGGGCAATCAGCCCCAGCATTTT
TRBV29-1	TRBD1	TRBJ2-3	many	CSVGDRGTDTQYF	TGCAGCGTGGGGGACAGGGGAACAGATACGCAGTATTTT
TRBV5-1	.	TRBJ2-5	.	CASNDQETQYF	TGCGCCAGCAACGATCAAGAGACCCAGTACTTC
TRBV3-1	.	TRBJ2-4	many	CASSQDLRVRREEAKNIQYF	TGTGCCAGCAGCCAAGATTTAAGGGTTCGGCGGGAAGAAGCCAAAAACATTCAGTACTTC
TRBV2	TRBD2	TRBJ2-3	.	CASSAGLAGGRTDTQYF	TGTGCCAGCAGTGCGGGACTAGCGGGAGGGAGAACAGATACGCAGTATTTT
TRBV7-9	TRBD2	TRBJ2-7	many	CASSFVAGESYEQYF	TGTGCCAGCAGCTTTGTAGCGGGGGAGTCCTACGAGCAGTACTTC
TRBV4-2	TRBD1	TRBJ2-7	.	CASSQGRTLDREADEQYF	TGTGCCAGCAGCCAAGGAAGGACCTTGGACAGGGAGGCGGACGAGCAGTACTTC
TRBV9	.	TRBJ2-2	.	CASSPPGGIGTGELFF	TGTGCCAGCAGCCCCCCTGGCGGGATAGGCACCGGGGAGCTGTTTTTT
TRBV7-9	.	TRBJ1-1	many	CASSPHPREVRNTEAFF	TGTGCCAGCAGCCCACACCCGCGAGAAGTACGGAACACTGAAGCTTTCTTT
TRBV7-2	.	TRBJ2-3	many	CASSPPQGGYRTDTQYF	TGTGCCAGCAGCCCGCCGCAGGGCGGGTATCGAACAGATACGCAGTATTTT
TRBV12-3/TRBV12-4	.	TRBJ2-2	many	CASSFNAGELFF	TGTGCCAGCAGTTTTAATGCCGGGGAGCTGTTTTTT
TRBV5-6	TRBD1	TRBJ1-1	many	CASSFPSRGNEAFF	TGTGCCAGCAGCTTTCCTAGCAGGGGGAATGAAGCTTTCTTT
TRBV28	.	TRBJ2-1	many	CASSFPRASLGEQFF	TGTGCCAGCAGTTTCCCTCGGGCCTCCTTGGGTGAGCAGTTCTTC
TRBV5-1	TRBD2	TRBJ2-2	.	CASSSELAGGGTGELFF	TGCGCCAGCAGCTCAGAACTAGCGGGAGGAGGCACCGGGGAGCTGTTTTTT
TRBV7-9	TRBD2	TRBJ2-3	.	CASSFYGGGLVFVTQYF	TGTGCCAGCAGCTTTTACGGGGGGGGCCTGGTGTTTGTTACGCAGTATTTT
TRBV3-1	.	TRBJ2-2	many	CASSPGLDTGELFF	TGTGCCAGCAGCCCTGGATTGGACACCGGGGAGCTGTTTTTT
TRBV11-2	TRBD1	TRBJ2-1	few	CASSRGTGYEQFF	TGTGCCAGCAGCCGTGGGACAGGGTATGAGCAGTTCTTC
TRBV13	TRBD1	TRBJ2-7	many	CASSPVGRGIPLQYF	TGTGCCAGCAGCCCGGTCGGCAGGGGGATACCTTTGCAGTACTTC
TRBV3-1	TRBD1	TRBJ2-1	many	CASSPGTGDINEQFF	TGTGCCAGCAGCCCGGGGACAGGGGACATCAATGAGCAGTTCTTC
TRBV28	.	TRBJ1-2	many	CASSFWSGINYGYTF	TGTGCCAGCAGTTTTTGGTCAGGGATAAACTATGGCTACACCTTC
TRBV9	.	TRBJ2-1	many	CASSPITVYNEQFF	TGTGCCAGCAGCCCCATCACCGTTTACAATGAGCAGTTCTTC
TRBV20-1	TRBD1	TRBJ2-1	few	CSAPKTRQGTYNEQFF	TGCAGTGCCCCTAAGACCCGACAGGGAACCTACAATGAGCAGTTCTTC
TRBV7-2	.	TRBJ2-7	few	CASSWAADSYEQYF	TGTGCCAGTAGTTGGGCGGCCGACTCCTACGAGCAGTACTTC
TRBV14	TRBD1	TRBJ1-1	few	CASSQGQGGRTEAFF	TGTGCCAGCAGCCAAGGTCAGGGGGGCCGTACTGAAGCTTTCTTT
TRBV9	.	TRBJ1-3	few	CASSGGGLSSGNTIYF	TGTGCCAGCAGCGGGGGGGGGTTGAGCTCTGGAAACACCATATATTTT
TRBV13	.	TRBJ2-5	many	CASSREGSLQETQYF	TGTGCCAGCAGCCGCGAAGGGAGCCTTCAAGAGACCCAGTACTTC
TRBV6-2/TRBV6-3	TRBD2	TRBJ2-1	.	CASMGPGTSGGADEQFF	TGTGCCAGCATGGGACCCGGGACTAGCGGGGGGGCAGATGAGCAGTTCTTC
TRBV10-3	.	TRBJ1-2	many	CAISEGQFPNGYTF	TGTGCCATCAGTGAAGGACAGTTCCCTAACGGCTACACCTTC
TRBV2	.	TRBJ2-2	many	CASSGEGEEEELFF	TGTGCCAGCAGCGGAGAGGGGGAAGAAGAGGAGCTGTTTTTT
TRBV28	TRBD2	TRBJ2-1	many	CASSGSGRINNEQFF	TGTGCCAGCAGTGGTAGCGGGAGGATTAACAATGAGCAGTTCTTC
TRBV7-9	.	TRBJ2-7	many	CASSLASHLYEQYF	TGTGCCAGCAGCTTAGCTTCCCACCTCTACGAGCAGTACTTC
TRBV2	TRBD1	TRBJ1-5	.	CASGQGVGNQPQHF	TGTGCCAGCGGACAGGGAGTCGGCAATCAGCCCCAGCATTTT
TRBV29-1	TRBD1	TRBJ1-1	many	CSVEKTGVGTEAFF	TGCAGCGTTGAGAAGACAGGGGTTGGCACTGAAGCTTTCTTT
TRBV20-1	.	TRBJ2-7	many	CSVGRSSYEQYF	TGCAGTGTCGGACGCTCCTCCTACGAGCAGTACTTC